The 3 T cell receptor beta chains below come from one sample, sequenced in a study of cytomegalovirus exposure and HLA in healthy donors. The PCR made use of 60 Vbeta and 13 Jbeta primers. Libraries were prepared by immunoSEQ multiplex PCR; TCRdb keeps only in-frame clonotypes and omits some of them. The sample lists approximately 150,000 clones, about 80% occurring once. The sample was PBMCs. These receptors came from a woman aged 40 to 49 in good health and CMV-seronegative.

This chain uses TRBV7-2 with TRBJ1-2; unclear D gene. CDR1 is SGHTA, CDR2 FQGNSA, per germline. V was clipped by 0 bases and J by 8 bases, with 16 bases between them. The CDR3 has 15 amino acids. The CDR3 region has the DNA TGTGCCAGCAGCTTAGCGGATGCGGGGTATGGCGGCTACACCTTC. Residues: CASSLADAGYGGYTF. The full variable domain, with the rest looked up from reference TRBV7-2 and TRBJ1-2, is GAGVSQSPSNKVTEKGKDVELRCDPISGHTALYWYRQSLGQGLEFLIYFQGNSAPDKSGLPSDRFSAERTGGSVSTLTIQRTQQEDSAVYLCASSLADAGYGGYTFGSGTRLTVV.

The rearrangement joins TRBV19 to TRBJ1-5; 12 bases fit TRBD1. This CDR3 has 15 amino acids. CDR1 and CDR2 from the germline V gene are LNHDA and SQIVND (reference sequence). Trimming took 7 bases from V and 7 from J; bases not matched to a gene: 8. The CDR3 nucleotides read TGTGCCAGTACCCCGGGACAGGGGGCAACGCAGCCCCAGCATTTT. Translated: CASTPGQGATQPQHF.

The gene calls are TRBV28 and TRBJ2-3, with 7 bases fitting TRBD2. The CDR3 is made up of 15 amino acids. Unmatched junction bases numbered 11, after V lost 4 bases and J lost 7 bases. CDR1 is MDHEN, CDR2 SYDVKM, per germline. CDR3 bases: TGTGCCAGCAGTTCGCCAGCGGGGTCCGGGCATACGCAGTATTTT. It translates to CASSSPAGSGHTQYF. Looking up the rest from reference TRBV28 and TRBJ2-3 gives the full variable domain: DVKVTQSSRYLVKRTGEKVFLECVQDMDHENMFWYRQDPGLGLRLIYFSYDVKMKEKGDIPEGYSVSREKKERFSLILESASTNQTSMYLCASSSPAGSGHTQYFGPGTRLTVL.